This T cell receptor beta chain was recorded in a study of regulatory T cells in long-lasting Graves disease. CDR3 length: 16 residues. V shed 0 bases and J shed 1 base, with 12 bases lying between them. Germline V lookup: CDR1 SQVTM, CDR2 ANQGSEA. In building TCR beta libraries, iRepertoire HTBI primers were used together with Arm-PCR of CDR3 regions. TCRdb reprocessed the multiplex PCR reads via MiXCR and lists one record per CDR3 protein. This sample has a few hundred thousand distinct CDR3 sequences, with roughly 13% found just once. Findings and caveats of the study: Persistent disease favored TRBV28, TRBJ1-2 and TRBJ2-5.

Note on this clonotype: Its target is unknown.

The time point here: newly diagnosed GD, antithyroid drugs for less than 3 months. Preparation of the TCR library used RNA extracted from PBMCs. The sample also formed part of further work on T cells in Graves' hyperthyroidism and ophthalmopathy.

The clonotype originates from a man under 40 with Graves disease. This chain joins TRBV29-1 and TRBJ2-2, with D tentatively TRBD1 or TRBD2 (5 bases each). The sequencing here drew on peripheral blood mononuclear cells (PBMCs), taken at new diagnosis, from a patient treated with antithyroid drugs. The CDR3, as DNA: TGCAGCGTTGAAGATATGGAGAGGGGGAACACCGGGGAGCTGTTTTTT. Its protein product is CSVEDMERGNTGELFF.